The rows below give T cell receptor beta chains drawn from one sample of a study of blood T cell repertoires in COVID-19. The data were produced by immunoSEQ multiplex PCR, yet TCRdb's version contains in-frame clones alone and is incomplete. This table has 250,000 to 400,000 clones, around 84% appearing once. The sequenced sample was PBMCs or T cells enriched from blood (not recorded which). All receptors derive from a young woman who had been exposed to COVID-19. CDR3s include the opening cysteine and the closing phenylalanine or tryptophan. D genes are given only for firm matches. Some rows mark clone size as missing; the rest say once, few, many or name a class of expanded clone.

v_call	d_call	clone_size	j_call	cdr3_aa	cdr3_nt
TRBV19	TRBD1	.	TRBJ1-1	CASSRGRLNTEAFF	TGTGCCAGTAGCAGGGGGCGGCTGAACACTGAAGCTTTCTTT
TRBV30	.	.	TRBJ1-6	CAWRETVFGLPNSPLHF	TGTGCCTGGCGGGAAACGGTTTTCGGGCTACCCAATTCACCCCTCCACTTT
TRBV7-9	TRBD2	.	TRBJ2-1	CACGGASGTLGGEQFF	TGTGCCTGCGGTGGGGCTAGCGGGACTCTAGGGGGTGAGCAGTTCTTC
TRBV4-2	TRBD1	.	TRBJ1-5	CASSQDRANQPQHF	TGTGCCAGCAGCCAGGACAGGGCTAATCAGCCCCAGCATTTT
TRBV30	.	.	TRBJ2-1	CAWSVGGRNEQFF	TGTGCCTGGAGTGTAGGGGGTAGGAATGAGCAGTTCTTC
TRBV5-6	.	few	TRBJ2-7	CASSPRGYEQYF	TGTGCCAGCAGCCCCAGGGGCTACGAGCAGTACTTC
TRBV5-1	TRBD2	.	TRBJ2-5	CASTPAGALETQYF	TGCGCCAGCACCCCAGCGGGAGCCCTCGAGACCCAGTACTTC
TRBV27	TRBD1	.	TRBJ1-2	CASSLGVTGANYGYTF	TGTGCCAGCAGTTTAGGTGTTACAGGGGCTAACTATGGCTACACCTTC
TRBV9	.	once	TRBJ1-1	CASSVDRGRHTEAFF	TGTGCCAGCAGCGTAGATCGGGGAAGACACACTGAAGCTTTCTTT
TRBV30	TRBD2	.	TRBJ2-5	CAWAGVKETQYF	TGTGCCTGGGCGGGGGTAAAGGAGACCCAGTACTTC
TRBV5-1	.	few	TRBJ1-1	CASSLAVLNTEAFF	TGCGCCAGCAGCTTGGCCGTATTGAACACTGAAGCTTTCTTT
TRBV19	TRBD1	.	TRBJ1-5	CASSPTSGTDSNQPQHF	TGTGCCAGTAGTCCAACGTCCGGGACAGATAGCAATCAGCCCCAGCATTTT
TRBV7-3	.	.	TRBJ1-1	CASSEQGGDMNTEAFF	TGTGCCAGCAGCGAACAAGGAGGAGATATGAACACTGAAGCTTTCTTT
TRBV20-1	.	.	TRBJ2-7	CSARDKYEQYF	TGCAGTGCTAGAGATAAATACGAGCAGTACTTC
TRBV6-6	.	.	TRBJ1-1	CASSYSSDSQAFF	TGTGCCAGCAGTTACTCTTCGGACAGTCAAGCTTTCTTT
TRBV5-6	.	.	TRBJ1-1	CASSLGWTGSRTEAFF	TGTGCCAGCAGCTTGGGGTGGACGGGAAGTCGGACTGAAGCTTTCTTT
TRBV7-8	TRBD2	.	TRBJ2-3	CASSEPRGTSATDTQYF	TGTGCCAGCAGCGAACCCCGCGGGACTAGCGCCACAGATACGCAGTATTTT
TRBV6-4	TRBD2	.	TRBJ2-7	CASSPVAGAYEQYF	TGTGCCAGCAGTCCCGTAGCGGGGGCCTACGAGCAGTACTTC
TRBV7-2	.	.	TRBJ2-7	CASSLRDLVYEQYF	TGTGCCAGCAGCCTCCGGGACTTAGTTTACGAGCAGTACTTC
TRBV19	.	.	TRBJ1-1	CASSIPRVSGEAFF	TGTGCCAGTAGTATACCGAGGGTTAGCGGTGAAGCTTTCTTT
TRBV5-3	TRBD1	.	TRBJ1-6	CARSIRQGRGLNSPLHF	TGTGCCAGAAGCATAAGACAGGGACGAGGCCTTAATTCACCCCTCCACTTT
TRBV4-3	.	.	TRBJ1-1	CASSRRNTEAFF	TGCGCCAGCAGCCGTCGGAACACTGAAGCTTTCTTT
TRBV7-2	.	.	TRBJ1-1	CASSPQRAGNTEAFF	TGTGCCAGCAGCCCCCAGCGGGCGGGGAACACTGAAGCTTTCTTT
TRBV30	.	.	TRBJ1-1	CAWAPDSLMNTEAFF	TGTGCCTGGGCACCTGACAGCCTCATGAACACTGAAGCTTTCTTT
TRBV30	.	.	TRBJ2-3	CAWSVASGSTDTQYF	TGTGCCTGGAGTGTAGCGTCGGGTAGCACAGATACGCAGTATTTT
TRBV11-1	.	.	TRBJ2-5	CASLRDSKETQYF	TGTGCCAGCTTAAGGGACTCCAAAGAGACCCAGTACTTC
TRBV18	.	.	TRBJ1-6	CASSVSPGGKVDSPLHF	TGTGCCAGCTCAGTGTCCCCGGGGGGGAAGGTGGATTCACCCCTCCACTTT
TRBV5-1	.	few	TRBJ2-2	CASSPSRPNADRGGELFF	TGCGCCAGCAGCCCCTCCCGCCCAAATGCAGACCGGGGCGGGGAGCTGTTTTTT
TRBV7-2	.	.	TRBJ1-2	CASSLVTAVWDGYTF	TGTGCCAGCAGCTTAGTAACAGCAGTGTGGGATGGCTACACCTTC
TRBV25-1	TRBD1	.	TRBJ1-1	CASSFGQGATEAFF	TGTGCCAGCAGTTTTGGACAGGGGGCAACTGAAGCTTTCTTT
TRBV21-1	.	.	TRBJ2-4	CASSPGQGALGKNIQYF	TGTGCCAGCAGCCCGGGACAGGGGGCGCTAGGCAAAAACATTCAGTACTTC
TRBV7-3	.	.	TRBJ2-2	CASGRENTGELFF	TGTGCCAGCGGGCGAGAGAACACCGGGGAGCTGTTTTTT
TRBV19	.	.	TRBJ1-2	CASSIDRSTPNYGYTF	TGTGCCAGTAGTATAGACAGGTCCACACCTAACTATGGCTACACCTTC
TRBV2	TRBD2	.	TRBJ2-1	CASSEAIAGVGNEQFF	TGTGCCAGCAGTGAAGCTATAGCGGGGGTGGGGAATGAGCAGTTCTTC
TRBV27	TRBD2	.	TRBJ2-7	CASSRAGRDEQYF	TGTGCCAGTTCCCGGGCAGGGAGGGACGAGCAGTACTTC
TRBV30	TRBD2	.	TRBJ2-5	CAWSLAGVEETQYF	TGTGCCTGGAGTTTGGCGGGGGTCGAAGAGACCCAGTACTTC
TRBV12-5	TRBD2	once	TRBJ2-1	CASGDTAKAGGYYNEQFF	TGTGCTAGTGGTGATACTGCCAAAGCGGGGGGGTACTACAATGAGCAGTTCTTC
TRBV28	TRBD1	.	TRBJ1-5	CASSVGGQGTIRTQHF	TGTGCCAGCAGCGTGGGGGGACAGGGAACAATCAGGACCCAGCATTTT
TRBV5-1	.	.	TRBJ2-3	CASSLDQGTDTQYF	TGCGCCAGCAGCTTGGATCAGGGAACAGATACGCAGTATTTT
TRBV6-5	.	.	TRBJ1-5	CASSYRVREPQHF	TGTGCCAGCAGTTACCGGGTCCGGGAGCCCCAGCATTTT
TRBV3-1/TRBV3-2	.	.	TRBJ2-1	CASSHLRVNEQFF	TGTGCCAGCAGCCACCTTCGGGTAAACGAGCAGTTCTTC
TRBV24-1	TRBD1	.	TRBJ1-1	CATRKTGTGTEAFF	TGTGCCACCAGGAAGACAGGGACGGGGACTGAAGCTTTCTTT
TRBV9	TRBD1	few	TRBJ1-5	CASSGQGGNQPQHF	TGTGCCAGCAGCGGACAGGGTGGCAATCAGCCCCAGCATTTT
TRBV2	.	.	TRBJ1-1	CASSEARGRLNTEAFF	TGTGCCAGCAGTGAAGCTAGGGGCAGGTTGAACACTGAAGCTTTCTTT
TRBV5-1	TRBD2	.	TRBJ2-1	CASSLGTGGYNEQFF	TGCGCCAGCAGCTTGGGGACGGGAGGGTACAATGAGCAGTTCTTC
TRBV11-3	.	.	TRBJ2-1	CASSFNFGATINEQFF	TGTGCCAGCAGCTTTAATTTTGGGGCGACCATAAATGAGCAGTTCTTC
TRBV2	.	.	TRBJ1-4	CASSPTGTEKLFF	TGTGCCAGCAGTCCCACAGGGACAGAAAAACTGTTTTTT